This T cell receptor beta chain was recorded in a study of Tregs in tolerant kidney transplant recipients. Points on this clone: Its antigen remains unidentified. Read data end 3 residues before the CDR3 end; the end is taken from the germline J gene.

Study findings and constraints: The most relevant donor-specific Treg TCRbeta repertoire apparently came from expansion with activated donor B cells. The small number of patients limits these findings pending further validation. Donor-specific Treg expansion exceeded global Treg expansion in tolerant patients, suggesting antigen drive.

Related graft donors supplied nonmyeloablative bone marrow transplants, and mixed chimerism was transient. Thawed PBMCs were FACS-sorted into unstimulated CD4+CD25+CD127- regulatory T cells, CD4+CD25- non-regulatory cells, CD4 and CD8 cells. Using immunoSEQ multiplex PCR, the repertoire was profiled, and TCRdb retains in-frame clones only, with some absent. This sample's table reports some 29,000 clones. The V and J ends lost 6 bases and 0 bases, in that order; junction bases with no gene match: 22. This CDR3 is built from 21 residues. Germline CDR1 reads LNHDA; CDR2 reads SQIVND (reference sequence).

This TCR was sampled from a human patient who received a combined kidney and bone marrow transplant. These T cells may partly come from the graft donor. The sample here was CD4+ T cells from blood (PBMCs), taken 24 months after the transplant. This chain links TRBV19 with TRBJ2-2; 7 bases are shared with TRBD2. The sequenced CDR3 bases are TGTGCCAGTAGCCGTGGGAAATGGACTAGAATGGATAACGCGAACACCGGGGAG. Its protein is CASSRGKWTRMDNANTGE. The entire CDR3 reads CASSRGKWTRMDNANTGELFF.